Listed below are T cell receptor beta chains from one sample, sequenced in a study of T cell repertoires in cytomegalovirus infection. TCRdb passed the reads through MiXCR, listing each CDR3 protein once. The sample shows 25,000 to 35,000 distinct CDR3 sequences, under 20% of them seen only once. Their target antigens are unknown. Specimen: CD8+ T cells from cultured PBMCs, collected from culture after CMV antigen stimulation. These TCRs come from a human donor in good health (CMV status not recorded). Some clones in this sample may be carry-over from other donors' samples. Each CDR3 is given with its conserved first and last residue. D genes are given only for firm matches. For some rows the clone size is stated as once, few or many, or as a class when expanded; others skip it.

V	J	size	D	CDR3	DNA
TRBV27	TRBJ2-7	many	-	CASSSAQSMRPEQYF	TGTGCCAGCAGTTCTGCCCAATCGATGCGTCCCGAGCAGTACTTC
TRBV11-2	TRBJ2-3	-	-	CASSTLIKKSTDTQYF	TGTGCCAGCAGCACACTGATAAAAAAAAGCACAGATACGCAGTATTTT
TRBV27	TRBJ2-2	-	-	CASSFGQASTGELFF	TGTGCCAGCAGTTTTGGGCAGGCGTCCACCGGGGAGCTGTTTTTT
TRBV28	TRBJ1-1	many	-	CASGGILYHTEAFF	TGTGCCAGTGGAGGCATACTTTATCACACTGAAGCTTTCTTT
TRBV7-6	TRBJ2-2	few	-	CASSSLGSGELFF	TGTGCCAGCAGCTCCCTAGGCTCCGGGGAGCTGTTTTTT
TRBV4-3	TRBJ2-1	few	-	CASSQTTSNRQFF	TGCGCCAGCAGCCAGACTACTAGTAATCGGCAGTTCTTC
TRBV7-6	TRBJ2-7	-	TRBD2	CASSPGLGGSYEQYF	TGTGCCAGCAGCCCGGGACTAGGGGGGTCCTACGAGCAGTACTTC
TRBV7-2	TRBJ2-3	many	-	CASSLWEQGGADTQYF	TGTGCCAGCAGCTTATGGGAACAGGGTGGCGCAGATACGCAGTATTTT
TRBV27	TRBJ2-5	-	TRBD2	CASSPLPGGGETQYF	TGTGCCAGCAGTCCCCTCCCGGGAGGGGGGGAGACCCAGTACTTC
TRBV2	TRBJ2-1	few	TRBD2	CASSAHLGGEDEQFF	TGTGCCAGCAGTGCACATCTTGGGGGGGAGGATGAGCAGTTCTTC
TRBV4-2	TRBJ1-5	few	-	CASSQWGDVSNQPQHF	TGTGCCAGTAGTCAGTGGGGGGACGTTAGCAATCAGCCCCAGCATTTT
TRBV5-4	TRBJ2-7	-	-	CASSLPGARYEQYF	TGTGCCAGCAGCTTACCAGGGGCTAGGTACGAGCAGTACTTC
TRBV7-2	TRBJ1-5	-	-	CASSPSGSRLEPQHF	TGTGCCAGCAGCCCCTCAGGATCCCGACTCGAGCCCCAGCATTTT
TRBV7-8	TRBJ2-1	few	-	CASSLGGGEQFF	TGTGCCAGCAGCCTAGGGGGTGGGGAGCAGTTCTTC
TRBV5-4	TRBJ2-3	few	TRBD2	CASRPGGGPLTDTQYF	TGTGCCAGCAGACCCGGGGGGGGCCCGTTAACAGATACGCAGTATTTT
TRBV2	TRBJ2-2	-	TRBD2	CASSEPAGAGELFF	TGTGCCAGCAGTGAACCAGCGGGGGCCGGGGAGCTGTTTTTT
TRBV12-3/TRBV12-4	TRBJ1-2	few	-	CASRGLGGPDGYGYTF	TGTGCCAGCAGGGGATTAGGGGGGCCGGATGGGTATGGCTACACCTTC